These 20 T cell receptor beta chains were all obtained from the same sample, sequenced in a study of spatial heterogeneity in lung cancer. Overall study findings and caveats: Counts of expanded intratumoral alpha and beta TCRs tracked tumor mutation counts.

The antigens these receptors bind are not known. One entry per CDR3 protein, called by TCRdb with MiXCR from the 5' RACE reads. Seen here are 7,000 to 8,000 distinct CDR3 sequences, around 8.5% observed once, and the top ten hold more than 4%. Regarding time point: sample taken at primary tumor resection. This specimen consisted of lung tumor tissue, obtained at surgery. The receptors come from a male donor with early-stage non-small cell lung cancer.

Relative to its sample, this clonotype is large. The junction departs from germline at one end; a sequencing error may be responsible. The chain employs TRBV7-7 and TRBJ2-7; D not certain. The CDR3 contains 13 residues. Germline V gene lookup returns CDR1 SSHAT and CDR2 FNYEAQ (reference sequence). CDR3 nucleotides: TGTGCTAGCAGTCGCGGACCCGGGTACGAGCAGTACTTC. Translation gives CASSRGPGYEQYF.

This clonotype was recorded many times. This rearrangement joins TRBV20-1 to TRBJ2-7; possibly TRBD2 for D (6 bases). Trimming stripped 3 bases from V and 2 bases from J, with 14 bases between. Per germline, CDR1 DFQATT and CDR2 SNEGSKA (reference sequence). CDR3 length: 14 amino acids. The CDR3 protein is CSARLPRGAYEQYF. The CDR3 nucleotides are TGCAGTGCTAGGCTCCCGCGCGGGGCCTACGAGCAGTACTTC.

Sample share makes this clonotype medium-sized. The chain links TRBV20-1 to TRBJ2-1; TRBD2 agrees at 10 bases. The length of the CDR3 is 13 residues. Germline CDR1 is DFQATT and CDR2 is SNEGSKA (reference sequence). V dropped 6 bases and J dropped 6; count of bases not matched to a gene: 5. The CDR3 protein is CSANRLAGNEQFF. As DNA, the CDR3 is TGCAGTGCGAACCGACTAGCGGGCAATGAGCAGTTCTTC.

This clonotype was counted at least ten times. This chain joins TRBV5-1 and TRBJ1-1; no clear D gene. The ends were cut back, 2 bases at V and 7 bases at J, with 12 bases in the middle. From germline, CDR1 is SGHRS and CDR2 YFSETQ. The CDR3 length is 13 residues. The CDR3 coding sequence is TGCGCCAGCAGCTTAGTCGGAATGGATGAAGCTTTCTTT. This gives the protein CASSLVGMDEAFF.

This clonotype has a handful of counts. The chain employs TRBV28 and TRBJ2-7, with D hard to call. Trimming shortened V by 4 bases and J by 4 bases, and 17 bases separated the two germline ends. This CDR3 contains 15 residues. Germline V gene sequence: CDR1 MDHEN, CDR2 SYDVKM. The CDR3 DNA is TGTGCCAGCAGTTCCCCCGCCCTAGTTCGATACGAGCAGTACTTC. Amino acid sequence: CASSSPALVRYEQYF.

The chain carries TRBV29-1 and TRBJ1-3, with D unresolved. Looked up from germline, CDR1 is SQVTM and CDR2 is ANQGSEA. The CDR3 runs 12 residues. Trimming shortened V by 4 bases and J by 2 bases, and 6 bases separated the two germline ends. The CDR3 here is CSVVVTGNTIYF. In DNA form, the CDR3 reads TGCAGCGTTGTGGTTACTGGAAACACCATATATTTT.

This clonotype is categorized as medium-sized (0.01 to 0.1%). J is TRBJ1-1 and V is TRBV10-3, with unresolved D. Deletions cut 4 bases from V and 0 bases from J, with 6 bases between. The germline V gene encodes CDR1 ENHRY and CDR2 SYGVKD. CDR3 size: 13 residues. CDR3 sequence reads: CAISGGVNTEAFF. CDR3 in DNA: TGTGCCATCAGTGGTGGGGTGAACACTGAAGCTTTCTTT.

The chain has TRBV20-1 and TRBJ1-6; D gene ambiguous. Trimming cost V 4 bases and J 5 bases, with 6 bases left between them. The CDR3 sequence is 12 residues long. Germline CDR1 reads DFQATT; CDR2 reads SNEGSKA (reference sequence). CDR3 loop: CSATGNNSPLHF. In nucleotides, the CDR3 is TGCAGTGCTACTGGGAATAATTCACCCCTCCACTTT.

Judged by abundance, this clonotype is medium-sized. V is TRBV5-1 and J is TRBJ2-5; D is ambiguous. The CDR3 has 11 residues. CDR1 and CDR2 from the germline V gene are SGHRS and YFSETQ. V was pared by 3 bases and J by 4 bases, with 4 bases between. The CDR3 bases are TGCGCCAGCAGCTGGTTAGAGACCCAGTACTTC. As protein: CASSWLETQYF.

By frequency in the sample, this clonotype is medium-sized. The genes are TRBV6-5 and TRBJ1-2; D gene uncertain. Germline-derived CDR1 and CDR2 are MNHEY and SVGAGI. The CDR3 runs to 14 residues. Between the trimmed V and J ends, which lost 0 bases and 1 base, there was a span of 6 bases. The CDR3 loop reads CASSYSNLNYGYTF. Written as DNA, the CDR3 is TGTGCCAGCAGTTACTCGAACCTTAACTATGGCTACACCTTC.

In this sample, this clonotype turned up many times. The chain couples TRBV5-4 to TRBJ2-5; D might be TRBD1 (5 bases). V was trimmed by 0 bases and J by 5 bases, leaving 17 bases between them. This CDR3 region has 16 residues. The germline V gene encodes CDR1 SGHNT and CDR2 YYREEE (reference sequence). For the CDR3, the DNA is TGTGCCAGCAGCTTGGCCGGAAGGGGTCCCCGGGAGACCCAGTACTTC. As protein: CASSLAGRGPRETQYF.

The CDR3 DNA is TGTGCCAGCAGTTACATACTAGCCTTCTTCTCTGGGGCCAACGTCCTGACTTTC. Its protein product is CASSYILAFFSGANVLTF. This rearrangement joins TRBV6-2 or TRBV6-3 to TRBJ2-6, with D perhaps matching TRBD2 (6 bases). CDR1 and CDR2 from the germline V gene are MNHEY and SVGEGT. CDR3 size: 18 residues. Deletions cut 2 bases from V and 0 bases from J, with 14 bases between.

In this sample, this clonotype is medium-sized. J is TRBJ1-2 and V is TRBV11-2; 7 bases are shared with TRBD1. This CDR3 is 12 amino acids long. The V segment lost 10 bases and the J segment 4 bases; nucleotides outside the gene matches: 6. CDR1 and CDR2 (germline): SGHAT, FQNNGV. The CDR3 spells CAIPRDSYGYTF. As DNA, the CDR3 is TGTGCCATACCCCGGGACAGCTATGGCTACACCTTC.

In this sample, this clonotype turned up many times. The DNA of the CDR3 is TGTGCCAGCAGTAGAGACAGACAAGAGACCCAGTACTTC. This encodes CASSRDRQETQYF. This rearrangement joins TRBV6-1 to TRBJ2-5; maybe TRBD1 (5 bases). Germline values: CDR1 MNHNS, CDR2 SASEGT. The CDR3 contains 13 residues. Trimming took off 5 bases at V and 2 bases at J, with 9 bases between the two ends.

This rearrangement joins TRBV20-1 to TRBJ2-2; 9 nucleotides agree with TRBD1. The CDR3 has 16 amino acids. Germline CDR1 is DFQATT and CDR2 is SNEGSKA (reference sequence). Trimming cost V 5 bases and J 1 base; bases outside gene matches: 8. As DNA, the CDR3 is TGCAGTGCTTCCAATCCGGGACAGGGGAACACCGGGGAGCTGTTTTTT. Amino acids: CSASNPGQGNTGELFF.

This clonotype was counted a few times. This chain uses TRBV6-2 or TRBV6-3 with TRBJ2-1, with TRBD2 matching 7 bases. CDR1 is MNHEY, CDR2 SVGEGT, per germline. This CDR3 comprises 16 residues. V lost 2 bases, J lost 3 bases, and 7 bases stayed unmatched. CDR3 in amino acids: CASSYPLAVIYNEQFF. The CDR3 DNA is TGTGCCAGCAGTTACCCCCTAGCGGTAATCTACAATGAGCAGTTCTTC.

By share, this clonotype ranks as medium-sized (0.01 to 0.1%). The CDR3 region has the DNA TGTGCCAGCAGCACAGATAAAGACTGGTCCTACGAGCAGTACTTC. Translation: CASSTDKDWSYEQYF. The genes are TRBV7-9 and TRBJ2-7; no reliable D call. Germline-derived CDR1 and CDR2 are SEHNR and FQNEAQ (reference sequence). CDR3 size: 15 residues. V lost 5 bases to trimming and J lost 1 base, with 15 bases between them.

This clonotype was picked up a small number of times. The chain couples TRBV27 to TRBJ2-4, with 12 positions matching TRBD2. The CDR3 consists of 16 residues. J gave up 6 bases and V 2 bases, and 5 bases lay outside the gene matches. From germline, CDR1 is MNHEY and CDR2 SMNVEV (reference sequence). CDR3 sequence: CASSLLAGGPGNIQYF. The CDR3 DNA is TGTGCCAGCAGTTTACTAGCGGGAGGGCCGGGAAACATTCAGTACTTC.

Details on this clonotype: The junction departs from germline at one end; a sequencing error may be responsible. The genes are TRBV4-1 and TRBJ2-7; 9 nucleotides agree with TRBD1. The CDR3 has 15 amino acids. CDR1 and CDR2 (germline): MGHRA, YSYEKL. The CDR3 DNA follows: TGCGCCTGCAGCCAATCCGGGACAGGGAGGGCCGAGCAGTACTTC. Translating gives CACSQSGTGRAEQYF.

By frequency in the sample, this clonotype is medium-sized (0.01 to 0.1%). The chain is built from TRBV29-1 and TRBJ2-5; 8 bases fit TRBD1. The CDR3 runs 15 residues. Looked up from germline, CDR1 is SQVTM and CDR2 is ANQGSEA. V shed 2 bases and J 0 bases; nucleotides not matched to a gene: 5. The DNA of the CDR3 is TGCAGCGTTGAAAAAGGGACAGGATACCAAGAGACCCAGTACTTC. Amino acid sequence: CSVEKGTGYQETQYF.